Below are 14 T cell receptor beta chains sequenced from a single sample in a study of blood T cell repertoires in COVID-19. Assay used: immunoSEQ multiplex PCR; TCRdb lists only in-frame clones, some missing. The sample consists of more than 95,000 clones, about 80% of them appearing once. The specimen sequenced was peripheral blood. The receptors derive from a man between 60 and 75 years old with acute or convalescent COVID-19.

The genes are TRBV19 and TRBJ2-3; 7 bases are shared with TRBD1. Germline-derived CDR1 and CDR2 are LNHDA and SQIVND (reference sequence). The CDR3 spans 15 residues. With 5 bases clipped from V and 0 bases from J, the junction kept 5 bases outside the gene matches. This chain's CDR3 is CASSPRQGSTDTQYF. In nucleotides, the CDR3 is TGTGCCAGTAGTCCACGACAGGGAAGCACAGATACGCAGTATTTT.

This clone has just a few counts. The chain recombines TRBV10-1 with TRBJ1-1; TRBD1 matches at 10 bases. J was trimmed by 4 bases and V by 5 bases; bases with no gene match: 1. Germline V gives CDR1 WNHNN, CDR2 SYGVQD (reference sequence). The CDR3 length is 13 residues. CDR3 in amino acids: CASSRQGATEAFF. CDR3 in DNA: TGCGCCAGCAGTAGACAGGGGGCCACTGAAGCTTTCTTT.

The sample holds a few counts of this clone. The chain has TRBV27 and TRBJ2-2; possible D gene TRBD1, 5 bases. The CDR3 totals 13 residues. The germline V gene has CDR1 MNHEY and CDR2 SMNVEV (reference sequence). Trimming took 4 bases from V and 3 from J, leaving 6 bases between them. The CDR3 DNA is TGTGCCAGCAGTTCAGGGTACACCGGGGAGCTGTTTTTT. Protein product: CASSSGYTGELFF.

V is TRBV5-3 and J is TRBJ2-7; a possible D gene is TRBD2 (6 bases). TRBV5-3 is marked as an open reading frame, function uncertain. This CDR3 is built from 17 residues. V dropped 2 bases and J dropped 0 bases, with 18 bases sitting between them. The CDR3 reads CARSFAGLGSSSYEQYF. The CDR3 DNA reads as TGTGCCAGAAGCTTCGCGGGACTGGGATCGTCCTCCTACGAGCAGTACTTC.

The rearrangement links TRBV7-8 to TRBJ2-3; 7 bases fit TRBD2. Per germline, CDR1 SGHVS and CDR2 FQNEAQ. With V trimmed by 5 bases and J by 10 bases, 15 bases remained unmatched. The CDR3 has 15 amino acids. The CDR3 region is CASSPSSGLPGPQYF. CDR3 nucleotide sequence: TGTGCCAGCAGCCCATCTAGCGGCCTCCCGGGTCCGCAGTATTTT.

The J gene is TRBJ1-5, the V gene TRBV7-8; maybe TRBD1 (5 bases). This CDR3 is 15 amino acids long. Deletions cut 5 bases from V and 6 bases from J, with 17 bases between. Germline-derived CDR1 and CDR2 are SGHVS and FQNEAQ. The CDR3 here is CASSLSGGVTQPQHF. In DNA form, the CDR3 reads TGTGCCAGCAGCCTATCCGGGGGGGTCACTCAGCCCCAGCATTTT. The variable domain in full, completed from reference TRBV7-8 and TRBJ1-5, reads GAGVSQSPRYKVAKRGQDVALRCDPISGHVSLFWYQQALGQGPEFLTYFQNEAQLDKSGLPSDRFFAERPEGSVSTLKIQRTQQEDSAVYLCASSLSGGVTQPQHFGDGTRLSIL.

Written as DNA, the CDR3 is TGTGCCAGCAGTGAAAGGGCGGCGGGAGGCCCAGATACGCAGTATTTT. Protein sequence: CASSERAAGGPDTQYF. V usage is TRBV6-1 and J usage is TRBJ2-3, with TRBD2 matching over 8 bases. Per germline, CDR1 MNHNS and CDR2 SASEGT. The CDR3 runs 16 residues. Losses at the gene ends were 2 bases for V and 4 bases for J; bases not matched to a gene: 8.

J is TRBJ2-3 and V is TRBV24-1; tentatively, D is TRBD1 (5 bases). CDR1 and CDR2 (germline): KGHDR, SFDVKD. There are 15 residues in the CDR3. The CDR3 sequence is CASSARERGTDTQYF. CDR3 in DNA: TGTGCTTCCAGCGCCAGGGAAAGGGGCACAGATACGCAGTATTTT.

The chain has TRBV24-1 and TRBJ2-2; a weak D match, TRBD2 (5 bases). V lost 9 bases, J lost 6 bases, and 19 bases lay in between. This CDR3 comprises 15 residues. From germline, CDR1 is KGHDR and CDR2 SFDVKD. This CDR3 reads CATSLTRGKPGELFF. CDR3 coding DNA: TGTGCCACCTCCCTAACCCGAGGGAAGCCCGGGGAGCTGTTTTTT.

The gene calls are TRBV18 and TRBJ2-7; the match to TRBD2 covers 9 bases. The CDR3 extends over 13 amino acids. Germline-derived CDR1 and CDR2 are KGHSH and LQKENI. The V gene end was trimmed by 6 bases and the J gene end by 2 bases; junction bases not matched to a gene: 2. The CDR3 region has the DNA TGTGCCAGCTCTGGCGGGAGGGCCTACGAGCAGTACGTC. Encoded protein: CASSGGRAYEQYV.

The V call is TRBV12-3 or TRBV12-4, the J call TRBJ1-1, with D perhaps matching TRBD1 (5 bases). This CDR3 is 12 amino acids long. Trimming removed 4 bases at V and 11 bases at J, with 14 bases between. CDR3 loop: CASSSSGAMAFF. DNA for the CDR3: TGTGCCAGCAGTTCCTCTGGGGCGATGGCTTTCTTT.

This chain uses TRBV7-8 with TRBJ1-3; no reliable D call. The germline CDR1 and CDR2 sequences are SGHVS and FQNEAQ. CDR3 length: 14 residues. Deletions cut 5 bases from V and 0 bases from J, with 8 bases between. CDR3 bases: TGTGCCAGCAGCCATGGACTCTCTGGAAACACCATATATTTT. Translated, it gives CASSHGLSGNTIYF.

In its sample, this clone was seen once. V is TRBV5-6 and J is TRBJ2-5, with 9 bases fitting TRBD2. This CDR3 region has 14 residues. The germline V gene has CDR1 SGHDT and CDR2 YYEEEE. Trimming at V came to 3 bases and at J to 5 bases, leaving 5 bases not matched to a gene. CDR3 amino acids: CASSSVSGSETQYF. The CDR3, as DNA: TGTGCCAGCAGCTCGGTTAGCGGGAGTGAGACCCAGTACTTC.

This chain joins TRBV9 and TRBJ2-1; TRBD2 aligns across 7 bases. The CDR3 has 15 residues. In germline, CDR1 is SGDLS, CDR2 YYNGEE. J lost 8 bases, V lost 4 bases, and 12 bases had no gene match. The DNA of the CDR3 is TGTGCCAGCAGCTCGGGCCAGCGGGATAGGGATGAGCAGTTCTTC. The encoded protein is CASSSGQRDRDEQFF. Filled out from reference TRBV9 and TRBJ2-1, the complete variable domain reads DSGVTQTPKHLITATGQRVTLRCSPRSGDLSVYWYQQSLDQGLQFLIQYYNGEERAKGNILERFSAQQFPDLHSELNLSSLELGDSALYFCASSSGQRDRDEQFFGPGTRLTVL.